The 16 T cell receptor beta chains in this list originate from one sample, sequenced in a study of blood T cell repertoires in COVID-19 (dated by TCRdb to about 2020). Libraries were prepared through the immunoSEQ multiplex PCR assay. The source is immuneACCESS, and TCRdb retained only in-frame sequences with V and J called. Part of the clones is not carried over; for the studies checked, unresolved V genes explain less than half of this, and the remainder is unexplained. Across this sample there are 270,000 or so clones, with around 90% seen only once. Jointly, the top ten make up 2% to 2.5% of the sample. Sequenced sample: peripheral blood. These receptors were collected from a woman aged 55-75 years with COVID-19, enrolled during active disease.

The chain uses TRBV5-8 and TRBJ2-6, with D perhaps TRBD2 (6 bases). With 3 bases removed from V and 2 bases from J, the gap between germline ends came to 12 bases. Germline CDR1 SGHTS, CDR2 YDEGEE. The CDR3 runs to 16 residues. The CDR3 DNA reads TGTGCCAGCAGCTCCGGGAGAGGGGCTGGGGCCAACGTCCTGACTTTC. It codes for CASSSGRGAGANVLTF. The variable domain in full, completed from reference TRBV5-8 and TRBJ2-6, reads EAGVTQSPTHLIKTRGQQATLRCSPISGHTSVYWYQQALGLGLQFLLWYDEGEERNRGNFPPRFSGRQFPNYSSELNVNALELEDSALYLCASSSGRGAGANVLTFGAGSRLTVL.

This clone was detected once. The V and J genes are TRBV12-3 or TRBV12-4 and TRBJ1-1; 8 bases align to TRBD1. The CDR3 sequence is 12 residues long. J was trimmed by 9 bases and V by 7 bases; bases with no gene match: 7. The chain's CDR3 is CASKPRQGKAFF. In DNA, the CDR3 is TGTGCCAGCAAGCCTCGACAGGGGAAAGCTTTCTTT.

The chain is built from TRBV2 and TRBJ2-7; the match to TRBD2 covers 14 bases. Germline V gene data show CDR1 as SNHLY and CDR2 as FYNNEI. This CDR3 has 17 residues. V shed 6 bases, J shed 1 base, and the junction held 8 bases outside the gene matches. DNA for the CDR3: TGTGCCAGCAGCCTGGGACTAGCGGGGGAGATATCCTACGAGCAGTACTTC. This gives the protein CASSLGLAGEISYEQYF.

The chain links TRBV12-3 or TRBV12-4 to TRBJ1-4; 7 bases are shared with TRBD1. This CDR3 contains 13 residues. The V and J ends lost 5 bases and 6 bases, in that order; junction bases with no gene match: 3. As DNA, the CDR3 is TGTGCCAGCAGTCTCGGACAGGATGAAAAACTGTTTTTT. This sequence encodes CASSLGQDEKLFF.

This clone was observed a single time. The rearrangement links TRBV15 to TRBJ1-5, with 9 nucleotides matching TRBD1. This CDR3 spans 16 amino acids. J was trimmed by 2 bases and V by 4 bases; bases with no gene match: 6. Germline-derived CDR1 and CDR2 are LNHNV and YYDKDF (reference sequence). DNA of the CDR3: TGTGCCACCAGCATTAGGACAGGGGTTGGCAATCAGCCCCAGCATTTT. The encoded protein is CATSIRTGVGNQPQHF.

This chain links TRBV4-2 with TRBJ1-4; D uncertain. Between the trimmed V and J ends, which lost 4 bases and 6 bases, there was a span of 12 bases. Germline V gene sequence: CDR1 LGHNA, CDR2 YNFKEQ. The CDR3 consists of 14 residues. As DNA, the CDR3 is TGTGCCAGCAGCCCCCAACCACCAGATGAAAAACTGTTTTTT. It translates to CASSPQPPDEKLFF.

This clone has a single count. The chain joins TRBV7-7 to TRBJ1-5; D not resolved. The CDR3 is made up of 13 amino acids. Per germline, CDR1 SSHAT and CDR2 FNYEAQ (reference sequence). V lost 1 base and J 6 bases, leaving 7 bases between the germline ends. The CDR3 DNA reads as TGTGCCAGCAGCTTAGATGCCGGTCAGCCCCAGCATTTT. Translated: CASSLDAGQPQHF.

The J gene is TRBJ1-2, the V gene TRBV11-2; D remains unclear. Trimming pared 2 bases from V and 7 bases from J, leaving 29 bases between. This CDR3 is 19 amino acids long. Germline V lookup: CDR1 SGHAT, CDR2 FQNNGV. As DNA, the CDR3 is TGTGCCAGCAGCTTATTATTAATAAACAGATCGACCGACCACTTTGGCTACACCTTC. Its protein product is CASSLLLINRSTDHFGYTF. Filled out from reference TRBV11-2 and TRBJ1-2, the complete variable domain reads EAGVAQSPRYKIIEKRQSVAFWCNPISGHATLYWYQQILGQGPKLLIQFQNNGVVDDSQLPKDRFSAERLKGVDSTLKIQPAKLEDSAVYLCASSLLLINRSTDHFGYTFGSGTRLTVV.

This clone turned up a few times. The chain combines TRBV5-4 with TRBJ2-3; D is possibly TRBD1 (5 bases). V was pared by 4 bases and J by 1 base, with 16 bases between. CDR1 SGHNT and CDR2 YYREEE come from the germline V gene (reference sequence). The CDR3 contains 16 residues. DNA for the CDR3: TGTGCCAGCAGCCCGGCGGCAGGGATAGGCACAGATACGCAGTATTTT. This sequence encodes CASSPAAGIGTDTQYF.

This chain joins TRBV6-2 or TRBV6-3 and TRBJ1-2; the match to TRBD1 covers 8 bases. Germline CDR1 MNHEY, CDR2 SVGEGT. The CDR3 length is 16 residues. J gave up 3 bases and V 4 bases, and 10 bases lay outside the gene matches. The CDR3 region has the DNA TGTGCCAGCAGTTCCTATACGGACAGGGAAGACTATGGCTACACCTTC. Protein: CASSSYTDREDYGYTF.

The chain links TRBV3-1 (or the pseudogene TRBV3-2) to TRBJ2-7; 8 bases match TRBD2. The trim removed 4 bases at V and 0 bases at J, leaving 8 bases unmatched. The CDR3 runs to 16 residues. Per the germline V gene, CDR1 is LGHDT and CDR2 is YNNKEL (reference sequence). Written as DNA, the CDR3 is TGTGCCAGCAGCCCGCGACTAGCGTCGAGCTCCTACGAGCAGTACTTC. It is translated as CASSPRLASSSYEQYF.

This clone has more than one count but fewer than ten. For the CDR3, the DNA is TGTGCCAGCAGCGCACACCACGCAGGGGATAATGGCTACACCTTC. Translation gives CASSAHHAGDNGYTF. The chain employs TRBV9 and TRBJ1-2; possible D gene TRBD1, 6 bases. The CDR3 extends over 15 amino acids. Between the trimmed V and J ends, which lost 3 bases and 6 bases, there was a span of 18 bases. Per germline, CDR1 SGDLS and CDR2 YYNGEE.

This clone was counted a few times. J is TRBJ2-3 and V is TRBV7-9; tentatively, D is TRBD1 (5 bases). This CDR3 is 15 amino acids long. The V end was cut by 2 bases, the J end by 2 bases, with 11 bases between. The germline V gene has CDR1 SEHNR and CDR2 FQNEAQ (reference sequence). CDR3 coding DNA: TGTGCCAGCAGCTTAACAGGACCTAACACAGATACGCAGTATTTT. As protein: CASSLTGPNTDTQYF.

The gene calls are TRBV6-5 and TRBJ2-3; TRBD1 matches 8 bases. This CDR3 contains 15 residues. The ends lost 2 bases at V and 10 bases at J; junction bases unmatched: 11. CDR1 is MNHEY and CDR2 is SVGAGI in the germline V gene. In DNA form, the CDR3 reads TGTGCCAGCAGTTACCGGGGACAGGCGCCGAGTCCGCAGTATTTT. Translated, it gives CASSYRGQAPSPQYF.

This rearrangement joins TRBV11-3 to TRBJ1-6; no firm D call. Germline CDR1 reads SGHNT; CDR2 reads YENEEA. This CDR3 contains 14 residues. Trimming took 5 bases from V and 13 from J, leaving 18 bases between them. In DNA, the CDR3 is TGTGCCAGCAGCAGGGCGGGCAGGACTAGTCCCCTCCACTTT. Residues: CASSRAGRTSPLHF.

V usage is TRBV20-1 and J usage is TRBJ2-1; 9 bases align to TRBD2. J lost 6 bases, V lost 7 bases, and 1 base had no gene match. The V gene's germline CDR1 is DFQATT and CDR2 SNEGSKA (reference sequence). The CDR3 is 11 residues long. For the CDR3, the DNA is TGCAGTGAACTAGCGGGCAATGAGCAGTTCTTC. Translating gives CSELAGNEQFF.